This TCR beta chain was documented in a study of T cells after yellow fever vaccination. Study-wide context: It was SMART-Seq v4 Ultra Low Input that prepared the fractions with low cell numbers.

A remark on this clonotype: Its antigen remains unknown.

Study observations and caveats: The booster response re-showed most primary clones: approximately 95% CD4, approximately 85% CD8. Clonotypes appearing in both CD4 and CD8 compartments existed, and their share was small. The secondary response was weaker but peaked faster, day 5 versus 15.

Using its own MiXCR run on the 5' RACE reads, TCRdb lists one record per CDR3 protein. The table has about 630,000 distinct CDR3 sequences, 9% to 15% seen once. This CDR3 is built from 17 residues. Germline lookup yields CDR1 KGHSH and CDR2 LQKENI. Trimming removed 0 bases at V and 8 bases at J, with 22 bases between. Sequencing used PBMCs, obtained on the day of the yellow fever booster vaccination. The V gene is TRBV18, the J gene TRBJ1-1, with D perhaps matching TRBD1 (6 bases). This receptor was taken from a man aged 25-45 years who received the YFV17D yellow fever vaccine. The CDR3 bases are TGTGCCAGCTCACCACCCTTGGGGGGGCGAGTCAGCATAGAAGCTTTCTTT. It is translated as CASSPPLGGRVSIEAFF.